Listed below are T cell receptor beta chains from one sample, sequenced in a study of regulatory T cells in long-lasting Graves disease. MiXCR was run by TCRdb on the multiplex PCR reads, yielding one entry per CDR3 protein. This table has fewer than 550,000 distinct CDR3 sequences, roughly 15% appearing once. These data also featured in a second study, about T cells in Graves' hyperthyroidism and ophthalmopathy.

The sample was peripheral blood mononuclear cells (PBMCs), taken at new diagnosis, from a patient treated with antithyroid drugs. These receptors originate from a woman between 18 and 29 years old with Graves disease. The CDR3 runs from the conserved cysteine through the conserved F or W. A D gene is named only where the DNA matches it firmly.

j_call,d_call,v_call,cdr3_aa
TRBJ2-1,-,TRBV11-2,CASSIWQNNEQFF
TRBJ1-5,-,TRBV19,CASSGQNRNQPQHF
TRBJ2-7,-,TRBV27,CASSTLPRVSGEQYF
TRBJ2-5,-,TRBV27,CASSSQAQETQYF
TRBJ1-2,-,TRBV6-1,CASVQAQGGYTF
TRBJ2-7,TRBD1,TRBV2,CASRTGSGGAEQYF
TRBJ1-3,-,TRBV7-7,CASSLVPGNTIYF
TRBJ2-1,TRBD2,TRBV20-1,CSARAGARNNEQFF
TRBJ2-7,TRBD2,TRBV5-1,CASSLGRTSGSYEQYF
TRBJ2-7,TRBD1,TRBV6-2/TRBV6-3,CASSYQRTGGNEQYF
TRBJ2-5,-,TRBV7-2,CASSLVRGAETQYF
TRBJ2-1,-,TRBV5-1,CASSLEGPDEQFF
TRBJ1-5,-,TRBV29-1,CSVRSQGRDQPQHF
TRBJ1-2,TRBD1,TRBV6-5,CASSYDNTGGYGYTF
TRBJ1-1,-,TRBV6-1,CASSQVSRALNTEAFF
TRBJ2-7,TRBD2,TRBV5-4,CASSSGTFGYEQYF
TRBJ2-7,TRBD2,TRBV3-1,CASSLAGTTSSYEQYF
TRBJ1-2,-,TRBV4-3,CASSQDRSGNYGYTF
TRBJ2-4,TRBD2,TRBV6-1,CASSELAGGAKNIQYF
TRBJ2-3,TRBD2,TRBV6-1,CASSEVAGGDTDTQYF
TRBJ1-5,TRBD1,TRBV6-1,CASRNTGGKANQPQHF
TRBJ1-6,-,TRBV5-6,CASSSGANNSPLHF
TRBJ2-7,TRBD2,TRBV6-2/TRBV6-3,CASSSLTSASYEQYF
TRBJ2-5,-,TRBV29-1,CSVGGRETQYF
TRBJ1-2,-,TRBV6-1,CASSDPTGFVGGYTF
TRBJ2-2,TRBD2,TRBV12-3/TRBV12-4,CASRSTSGRGNTGELFF
TRBJ2-1,-,TRBV20-1,CSAPGRGSYNEQFF
TRBJ2-1,TRBD2,TRBV20-1,CSARTSGSRGNEQFF
TRBJ2-3,TRBD2,TRBV9,CASSASRTSGGESDTQYF
TRBJ2-7,TRBD2,TRBV6-1,CASTESRDYTYEQYF
TRBJ1-2,TRBD1,TRBV11-2,CASSCCYRGQVYGYTF
TRBJ2-1,-,TRBV29-1,CSVQESSYNEQFF
TRBJ2-1,TRBD2,TRBV7-9,CASSENSGRLNEQFF
TRBJ1-1,-,TRBV28,CASSPAGGAYTEAFF
TRBJ2-5,-,TRBV5-1,CASKRTAQETQYF
TRBJ2-7,-,TRBV6-2/TRBV6-3,CASRTIKHRGGYEQYF
TRBJ2-1,TRBD2,TRBV27,CASSRPMGLAGNEQFF
TRBJ2-7,-,TRBV19,CASSTGTVSYEQYF
TRBJ2-3,TRBD2,TRBV10-2,CAIPGSGRAKDTQYF
TRBJ2-5,TRBD1,TRBV12-3/TRBV12-4,CASSLGTGEQETQYF
TRBJ1-1,-,TRBV13,CASSLVENTEAFF
TRBJ2-5,TRBD2,TRBV11-2,CASSSEPGLAFTQTQYF
TRBJ1-2,TRBD1,TRBV6-5,CASSYSTGVGGYTF
TRBJ2-2,-,TRBV9,CASSVGGRGATGELFF
TRBJ1-2,TRBD1,TRBV15,CATSSRDSNYGYTF
TRBJ2-1,-,TRBV30,CAWRLLINHEQFF
TRBJ2-3,-,TRBV27,CASRRDIGVEGGPTDTQYF
TRBJ2-1,-,TRBV27,CASSLLGDGDNEQFF
TRBJ1-2,-,TRBV14,CASSPYLSYGYTF
TRBJ2-3,-,TRBV28,CASSLLASSTDTQYF
TRBJ2-5,-,TRBV9,CASSPRGDGETQYF
TRBJ2-1,TRBD2,TRBV5-1,CASSLPTSSNEQFF
TRBJ2-1,TRBD1,TRBV10-3,CATGTGVGNEQFF
TRBJ2-1,-,TRBV7-2,CASSLFYEQFF
TRBJ2-5,TRBD1,TRBV3-1,CASSPWRTGPKETQYF
TRBJ1-5,TRBD1,TRBV3-1,CASSETGINQPQHF
TRBJ2-1,TRBD2,TRBV12-3/TRBV12-4,CASSLPGTSGRAHNEQFF
TRBJ1-1,TRBD1,TRBV12-3/TRBV12-4,CASSWAGGDSTEAFF